One and the same sample provided the 24 T cell receptor beta chains below, sequenced in a study. TCRdb redid the calling of the RT-PCR reads with MiXCR, one entry per CDR3 protein. The data hold about 680,000 distinct CDR3 sequences, with approximately 14% observed a single time. The sample consisted of memory CD4+ T cells from blood. These receptors were collected from a female donor in good health, serving as a healthy control.

This clonotype was seen repeatedly, ten times or more. The V gene is TRBV7-9, the J gene TRBJ2-2; D uncertain. Germline CDR1 reads SEHNR; CDR2 reads FQNEAQ (reference sequence). The CDR3 loop spans 14 amino acids. Trimming removed 5 bases at V and 6 bases at J, with 13 bases between. CDR3 protein: CASSPQAVSGELFF. The CDR3 coding sequence is TGTGCCAGCAGCCCGCAGGCGGTTTCCGGGGAGCTGTTTTTT.

CDR3: CASSTSGTSTYEQYF. Here the CDR3 DNA reads TGTGCCAGTAGTACATCCGGGACTAGCACCTACGAGCAGTACTTC. The chain uses TRBV19 and TRBJ2-7, with 9 bases identical to TRBD2. The ends lost 4 bases at V and 2 bases at J; junction bases unmatched: 6. The germline CDR1 and CDR2 sequences are LNHDA and SQIVND (reference sequence). This CDR3 spans 15 amino acids.

This clonotype was counted ten times or more. The chain couples TRBV12-3 or TRBV12-4 to TRBJ1-2; D is uncertain. The CDR3 is 13 residues long. V was cut by 5 bases and J by 2 bases, with 9 bases left in between. CDR3 amino acids: CASSGPGNYGYTF. In DNA form, the CDR3 reads TGTGCCAGCAGTGGGCCGGGCAACTATGGCTACACCTTC.

This clonotype was counted many times. One junction end disagrees with the germline gene, perhaps due to a read error. The chain couples TRBV3-1 to TRBJ2-3; D not certain. CDR1 is LGHDT and CDR2 is YNNKEL in the germline V gene (reference sequence). The CDR3 covers 12 residues. CDR3 amino acids: CASSQVTDTQYF. The CDR3 nucleotides read TGCGCCAGCAGCCAGGTCACAGATACGCAGTATTTT.

The table lists this clonotype with a few counts. This chain joins TRBV9 and TRBJ2-1; maybe TRBD2 (6 bases). The germline V gene has CDR1 SGDLS and CDR2 YYNGEE. The CDR3 sequence is 14 residues long. Trimming left V 0 bases short and J 2 bases short, with 6 bases between. CDR3 protein: CASSVAGAYNEQFF. Written as DNA, the CDR3 is TGTGCCAGCAGCGTAGCGGGAGCCTACAATGAGCAGTTCTTC.

This clonotype occurred many times. This chain joins TRBV5-1 and TRBJ1-2; D ambiguous. The CDR3 has 15 residues. V lost 4 bases and J lost 2, with 15 bases in between. Germline V gene data show CDR1 as SGHRS and CDR2 as YFSETQ. The DNA of the CDR3 is TGCGCCAGCAGCCCTGGGGTACGTCCAAACTATGGCTACACCTTC. It translates to CASSPGVRPNYGYTF.

Concerning this clonotype: A much larger clone is a single base away; this may be a read error. The chain recombines TRBV4-1 with TRBJ1-2, with TRBD1 identical over 8 bases. CDR3 length equals 12 residues. Germline V gene data show CDR1 as MGHRA and CDR2 as YSYEKL. The DNA for the CDR3 is TGCGCCAGCAGCCCGGACAGGGCTGGCCACACCTTC. Amino acid sequence: CASSPDRAGHTF.

This clonotype was picked up many times. The rearrangement links TRBV29-1 to TRBJ2-3; D remains unclear. The CDR3 sequence is 15 residues long. V was cut by 1 base and J by 2 bases, with 13 bases left in between. CDR1 and CDR2 from the germline V gene are SQVTM and ANQGSEA. Here the CDR3 DNA reads TGCAGCGTTGAAGCCGGGCACGTCCTCACAGATACGCAGTATTTT. The encoded protein is CSVEAGHVLTDTQYF.

This clonotype was detected a few times. The genes are TRBV5-1 and TRBJ1-2; no reliable D call. The CDR3 has 14 residues. V gave up 2 bases and J gave up 4 bases, with 12 bases separating them. In germline, CDR1 is SGHRS, CDR2 YFSETQ. Written as DNA, the CDR3 is TGCGCCAGCAGCTTCACGGTAGTGAGCTATGGCTACACCTTC. It translates to CASSFTVVSYGYTF.

This clonotype was found many times. The chain links TRBV10-3 to TRBJ1-5; TRBD1 agrees at 8 bases. Trimming took 5 bases from V and 2 from J; bases not matched to a gene: 8. CDR1 and CDR2 from the germline V gene are ENHRY and SYGVKD. This CDR3 has 16 residues. CDR3 nucleotide sequence: TGTGCCATCAGTCCCGGGACAGGAAAGGGCAATCAGCCCCAGCATTTT. This encodes CAISPGTGKGNQPQHF.

J is TRBJ1-1 and V is TRBV30, with TRBD1 matching over 9 bases. Germline trimming cut 2 bases from V and 7 bases from J; bases unmatched to any gene: 2. Germline V gene sequence: CDR1 GTSNPN, CDR2 SVGIG (reference sequence). The CDR3 length is 12 residues. The CDR3 loop reads CAWSRQGDEAFF. CDR3 coding DNA: TGTGCCTGGAGTCGACAGGGGGATGAAGCTTTCTTT.

This chain joins TRBV7-2 and TRBJ2-5; TRBD2 aligns across 8 bases. Unmatched junction bases numbered 5, after V lost 3 bases and J lost 5 bases. Germline CDR1 and CDR2: SGHTA and FQGNSA. The length of the CDR3 is 14 residues. CDR3 DNA sequence: TGTGCCAGCAGCTTTGTCTCGGGGGGGGAGACCCAGTACTTC. It yields the protein CASSFVSGGETQYF.

This clonotype showed up many times. The V gene is TRBV5-1, the J gene TRBJ1-1; D not certain. The CDR3 runs to 15 residues. Trimming shortened V by 0 bases and J by 1 base, and 10 bases separated the two germline ends. Germline V lookup: CDR1 SGHRS, CDR2 YFSETQ. The CDR3 here is CASSLEMVGNTEAFF. In nucleotides, the CDR3 is TGCGCCAGCAGCTTGGAAATGGTTGGGAACACTGAAGCTTTCTTT.

This clonotype was recorded many times. This CDR3 reads CASSHRRTLDSNQPQHF. In DNA, the CDR3 is TGTGCCAGCAGTCACCGAAGGACCCTTGATAGCAATCAGCCCCAGCATTTT. The chain recombines TRBV5-6 with TRBJ1-5; no firm D call. This CDR3 has 17 residues. V was shortened by 5 bases and J by 0 bases, with 18 bases between the two germline ends. Germline V gene data show CDR1 as SGHDT and CDR2 as YYEEEE.

This clonotype appeared a few times. The chain joins TRBV3-1 to TRBJ2-2, with D perhaps given as TRBD1 or TRBD2 (5 bases each). The CDR3 runs 15 residues. The germline V gene encodes CDR1 LGHDT and CDR2 YNNKEL (reference sequence). V lost 0 bases, J lost 6 bases, and 11 bases lay in between. CDR3 in amino acids: CASSQEELGAGELFF. In DNA form, the CDR3 reads TGTGCCAGCAGCCAAGAGGAGTTGGGGGCCGGGGAGCTGTTTTTT.

This rearrangement joins TRBV12-3 or TRBV12-4 to TRBJ2-3, with D perhaps TRBD2 (5 bases). V was pared by 2 bases and J by 4 bases, with 10 bases between. The CDR3 is 14 amino acids. The CDR3 DNA reads as TGTGCCAGCAGTTTAATCACGGGGTCAGATACGCAGTATTTT. This encodes CASSLITGSDTQYF.

The CDR3 region has the DNA TGTGCCAGCAGTTTTAAGGAGACAGGGTTTGGCTACACCTTC. Residues: CASSFKETGFGYTF. The genes are TRBV27 and TRBJ1-2; 7 bases line up with TRBD1. CDR3 size: 14 residues. Germline V CDR1 and CDR2: MNHEY, SMNVEV (reference sequence). Germline trimming cut 3 bases from V and 7 bases from J; bases unmatched to any gene: 8.

This clonotype turned up a few times. The V call is TRBV28, the J call TRBJ1-2; maybe TRBD1 (6 bases). The CDR3 is made up of 15 amino acids. Trimming cost V 8 bases and J 2 bases, with 18 bases left between them. CDR1 MDHEN and CDR2 SYDVKM come from the germline V gene. The CDR3, as DNA: TGTGCCAGCCATCCCACCGAGACAGGAAACTATGGCTACACCTTC. This gives the protein CASHPTETGNYGYTF.

This clonotype was detected ten times or more. This chain's CDR3 is CASSLGQGAGEQFF. DNA of the CDR3: TGCGCCAGCAGCCTTGGGCAGGGGGCAGGTGAGCAGTTCTTC. The chain carries TRBV5-1 and TRBJ2-1; TRBD1 matches 8 bases. The CDR3 length is 14 residues. The junction had 9 bases not matched to a gene; V was cut back by 4 bases and J by 9 bases. Germline CDR1 reads SGHRS; CDR2 reads YFSETQ.

This clonotype was observed a few times. J is TRBJ1-1 and V is TRBV5-6; the D is unclear. Trimming cost V 0 bases and J 6 bases, with 15 bases left between them. Germline-derived CDR1 and CDR2 are SGHDT and YYEEEE. This CDR3 is 15 amino acids long. CDR3 bases: TGTGCCAGCAGCTTGGCCGGGCTGGAGAATCCTGAAGCTTTCTTT. Its protein product is CASSLAGLENPEAFF.

This clonotype has a count of ten or more. V is TRBV29-1 and J is TRBJ1-2; D ambiguous. Germline V CDR1 and CDR2: SQVTM, ANQGSEA. Trimming removed 3 bases from V and 6 bases from J, with 8 bases in between. The CDR3 contains 11 residues. The CDR3 here is CSVESGNGYTF. In nucleotides, the CDR3 is TGCAGCGTTGAGTCCGGGAATGGCTACACCTTC.

The J gene is TRBJ1-2, the V gene TRBV27; 8 bases align to TRBD1. Unmatched junction bases numbered 10, after V lost 5 bases and J lost 8 bases. Germline CDR1 is MNHEY and CDR2 is SMNVEV (reference sequence). This CDR3 comprises 14 residues. CDR3 nucleotide sequence: TGTGCCAGCAGTCGAAATCAGGGGGCGGGCGGCTACACCTTC. This translates into CASSRNQGAGGYTF.

The J gene is TRBJ2-1, the V gene TRBV3-1; TRBD1 agrees at 11 bases. CDR1 LGHDT and CDR2 YNNKEL come from the germline V gene (reference sequence). Unmatched junction bases numbered 6, after V lost 1 base and J lost 4 bases. This CDR3 spans 17 amino acids. The CDR3 DNA is TGTGCCAGCAGCCAAGGGACAGGGGGCGCGGTGTACAATGAGCAGTTCTTC. The encoded protein is CASSQGTGGAVYNEQFF.

In its sample, this clonotype was seen many times. This chain connects TRBV12-3 or TRBV12-4 to TRBJ1-1; D is possibly TRBD1 (6 bases). The length of the CDR3 is 17 residues. V lost 6 bases and J lost 4, with 24 bases in between. In nucleotides, the CDR3 is TGTGCCAGCAGCCCAGGGGAGGGGAGAGGCCTCAGCACTGAAGCTTTCTTT. Its protein is CASSPGEGRGLSTEAFF.